The entry below gives a single T cell receptor (beta chain) sequence along with its context. This clone showed up just a few times. This receptor's antigen is unknown. Nothing much larger sits one base from this clone, and base qualities are not available. V has 1 base trimmed and J has 1 base trimmed; junction bases matching no gene number 1. The CDR3 sequence holds 15 residues, the cysteine and phenylalanine included. Here the CDR3 DNA is all that survives: 45 bases in frame from base 1. According to the germline V gene, CDR1 reads SGHVS and CDR2 reads FQNEAQ. From each donor, a single peripheral blood sample of 100 to 150 mL on average was drawn into heparinised tubes. A BD FACSAria II and a panel including CD45RO, CCR7, CD25, CD127, CD95 and CD27 were used to sort naive, central memory, regulatory and stem cell-like memory CD4+ T cells. Purity was above 98% for every sorted population. PBMCs were isolated immediately by Lymphoprep density gradient centrifugation and stained directly without culture. So that batch effects would be minimized, each experiment stained and sorted samples in pairs, pairing one healthy donor with one patient.

The data belong to a study of beta chain features in type 1 diabetes (dated by TCRdb to the late 2010s). For the study in its entirety: No differences in mean age, gender distribution, total cell number or subset yield were found between patients and healthy donors. A total of 100 million to 110 million sorted cells were examined across all samples, and a strong correlation was observed between cell number per subset and RNA yield. In the study, recently diagnosed type 1 diabetes patients and matched healthy donors were compared on the TCRB repertoires of their sorted circulating CD4+ T cell subsets. Regulatory and stem cell-like memory subsets were isolated from only 8 patients and roughly 8 healthy donors, whereas naive and central memory subsets came from all 30 or so donors.

The entire isolated RNA was reverse transcribed using the High Capacity cDNA Reverse Transcription Kit, and thus expressed TCRB transcripts were sequenced. Deep immunoSEQ sequencing was performed on naive, central memory and regulatory T cell samples, with an average of around 3.4 million total reads per sample. Sorted cells were lysed in RLT buffer and RNA was extracted with DNase-treated RNeasy Micro or Mini kits, depending on cell number. Each cell subset was processed on its own to prevent cross-contamination, while patient and healthy donor samples were processed together. The immunoSEQ multiplex PCR was used to amplify TCRB sequences from cDNA, yielding 87-bp fragments that span the CDR3 region. Sequencing of the amplicons was performed on the Illumina HiSeq platform. In the original analysis: Synthetic template baselines were used to correct PCR bias computationally, reads within Hamming distance 2 were collapsed, and singletons that could not be merged were discarded. Reads were aligned to IMGT to assign V, D and J genes, CDR3 length, and insertions or deletions at six rearrangement sites. Within each subset, clonotype counts were normalized to the number of sorted cells before true diversity and Gini coefficients were calculated with the tcR R package. The overlap coefficient, calculated on TCRB nucleotide sequences, was used to quantify repertoire sharing. TCRdb provides this immuneACCESS table in a form limited to in-frame rearrangements. Some clones are lacking; in checked studies, under half of them reflect an unresolved V gene, and why the rest are absent is not known. V and J calls and clone size come straight from that table; D and trimming were deduced from the DNA. The sample data list about 150,000 clones, and roughly 8% of these were observed just once. Jointly, the top ten make up roughly 0.97% of the sample.

What the work shows at the level of the full study, not this receptor alone: Sequencing cDNA rather than genomic DNA could over-represent highly expressing activated cells, although activation and CD3 levels did not differ between groups. Naive, central memory and regulatory TCRB repertoires appeared more similar among patients than among healthy donors. In all four CD4+ subsets, TCRB CDR3 length was moderately but significantly shorter in type 1 diabetes patients. At VDJ recombination sites, type 1 diabetes patients had fewer insertions and more deleted nucleotides, which implies abnormalities in thymic rearrangement. Because the HLA sub-analyses included only small numbers of individuals, any influence of HLA type on TCRB rearrangement was left unresolved. Shorter templates might have been favored by PCR, but patient and control samples were amplified and corrected together, so both groups would have been affected equally by any skew.

The sequenced sample consisted of central memory CD4+ T cells from blood. This receptor was taken from a woman between 35 and 50 years old with type 1 diabetes. Rearrangement joined TRBV7-8 to TRBJ2-3, and 8 junction bases match TRBD2. The DNA sequence is given as TGTGCCAGCAGCTTAGTACTAGCGGGCACAGATACGCAGTATTTT. This yields the protein CASSLVLAGTDTQYF.